The 29 T cell receptor beta chains below all came from one sample that was sequenced in a study of OX40 agonist ivuxolimab in advanced cancers. Clones were read by immunoSEQ multiplex PCR, and TCRdb kept only the in-frame ones, dropping some. The table records around 63,000 clones, about four fifths of them present only once. The input for sequencing was CD4+ or CD8+ T cells sorted from blood, taken in a trial of the OX40 agonist ivuxolimab. The receptors derive from an adult with an advanced solid tumor such as melanoma, head and neck, liver or kidney cancer.

The J gene is TRBJ2-1, the V gene TRBV5-1, with D hard to call. The CDR3 is made up of 16 amino acids. V was pared by 0 bases and J by 3 bases, with 13 bases between. Germline V gene data show CDR1 as SGHRS and CDR2 as YFSETQ. The CDR3 loop is CASSLASTTIYNEQFF. The CDR3 DNA sequence: TGCGCCAGCAGCTTGGCGAGTACAACCATCTACAATGAGCAGTTCTTC.

Details on this clone: A read error may account for a junction end that differs from germline. V gene TRBV10-3 combines with J gene TRBJ2-1, with D hard to call. Germline V gives CDR1 ENHRY, CDR2 SYGVKD. The CDR3 covers 14 residues. In DNA, the CDR3 is TGTGCCAGCAGTGACTCTTGGACCACGGATGAGCAGTTCTTC. Translation: CASSDSWTTDEQFF.

The chain couples TRBV15 to TRBJ2-2; 9 bases are shared with TRBD2. V lost 1 base to trimming and J lost 0 bases; unmatched junction nucleotides: 9. The CDR3 is 19 amino acids. Germline CDR1 reads LNHNV; CDR2 reads YYDKDF (reference sequence). CDR3 protein: CATSRVRGTSSTNTGELFF. The CDR3 coding sequence is TGTGCCACCAGCAGAGTCAGGGGGACTAGCAGTACGAACACCGGGGAGCTGTTTTTT.

This chain uses TRBV7-2 with TRBJ1-2; TRBD1 might be the D (5 bases). Germline CDR1 reads SGHTA; CDR2 reads FQGNSA. This CDR3 contains 15 residues. The ends were cut back, 1 base at V and 4 bases at J, with 13 bases in the middle. The CDR3 protein is CASSLGFRQGYGYTF. The CDR3 nucleotides read TGTGCCAGCAGCTTAGGATTTCGGCAGGGCTATGGCTACACCTTC.

CDR3 protein: CASSQEIAGGPGGELFF. In nucleotides, the CDR3 is TGTGCCAGCAGCCAAGAGATTGCGGGAGGGCCCGGCGGGGAGCTGTTTTTT. J is TRBJ2-2 and V is TRBV14, with 9 bases identical to TRBD2. J gave up 7 bases and V 0 bases, and 9 bases lay outside the gene matches. The CDR3 totals 17 residues. Germline V gene lookup returns CDR1 SGHDN and CDR2 FVKESK.

The chain carries TRBV4-3 and TRBJ1-6; no clear D gene. Germline loops: CDR1 LGHNA, CDR2 YSLEER. The CDR3 is 13 residues long. Trimming shortened V by 4 bases and J by 13 bases, and 14 bases separated the two germline ends. The CDR3 protein is CASSRNGRSPLHF. Written as DNA, the CDR3 is TGCGCCAGCAGCCGCAATGGCAGGTCCCCCCTCCACTTT.

J is TRBJ1-3 and V is TRBV30, with D hard to call. The V end lost 0 bases, the J end lost 0 bases, and 9 bases lay between the germline ends. CDR1 is GTSNPN and CDR2 is SVGIG in the germline V gene (reference sequence). CDR3 length: 15 residues. The CDR3 is CAWSVGPSSGNTIYF. DNA for the CDR3: TGTGCCTGGAGTGTAGGACCCAGCTCTGGAAACACCATATATTTT.

The chain carries TRBV6-5 and TRBJ1-1; D is undetermined. With 6 bases removed from V and 0 bases from J, the gap between germline ends came to 8 bases. The V gene's germline CDR1 is MNHEY and CDR2 SVGAGI. The CDR3 contains 13 residues. The CDR3 sequence: CASSITMNTEAFF. CDR3 coding DNA: TGTGCCAGCAGCATTACAATGAACACTGAAGCTTTCTTT.

This clone turned up a few times. The rearrangement joins TRBV4-3 to TRBJ2-1, with a tentative D call TRBD2 (6 bases). The germline CDR1 and CDR2 sequences are LGHNA and YSLEER. This CDR3 is 13 amino acids long. Trimming shortened V by 8 bases and J by 7 bases, and 15 bases separated the two germline ends. CDR3: CASGRGGRNEQFF. The CDR3 DNA reads as TGCGCCAGCGGCCGAGGAGGGAGGAATGAGCAGTTCTTC.

The chain joins TRBV7-8 to TRBJ1-1, with D unclear. V was shortened by 2 bases and J by 3 bases, with 10 bases between the two germline ends. Germline CDR1 is SGHVS and CDR2 is FQNEAQ. The CDR3 sequence is 14 residues long. CDR3 coding DNA: TGTGCCAGCAGCTTATTGGGTGTGGACACTGAAGCTTTCTTT. It encodes CASSLLGVDTEAFF.

This clone was detected a few times. The same CDR3 can be traced to other DNA sequences in this sample. CDR3 region: CASSGDSYTEAFF. DNA for the CDR3: TGTGCCAGCAGCGGTGACAGCTACACTGAAGCTTTCTTT. The chain has TRBV7-9 and TRBJ1-1; a weak D match, TRBD1 (5 bases). Trimming stripped 5 bases from V and 3 bases from J, with 10 bases between. This CDR3 has 13 amino acids. Germline lookup yields CDR1 SEHNR and CDR2 FQNEAQ (reference sequence).

The rearrangement uses TRBV28 and TRBJ1-5; the match to TRBD1 covers 9 bases. Trimming took 4 bases from V and 1 from J; bases not matched to a gene: 2. Germline CDR1 is MDHEN and CDR2 is SYDVKM. CDR3 size: 15 residues. CDR3 sequence: CASSSGQGSNQPQHF. CDR3 nucleotides: TGTGCCAGCAGTTCCGGACAGGGGAGCAATCAGCCCCAGCATTTT.

This chain uses TRBV6-5 with TRBJ2-3, with D possibly being TRBD1 (5 bases). Germline V gene sequence: CDR1 MNHEY, CDR2 SVGAGI. The CDR3 runs to 13 residues. The germline V and J ends were trimmed by 2 bases and 8 bases, with 11 bases remaining between them. The CDR3: CASSYTQGGTQYF. The CDR3 nucleotides are TGTGCCAGCAGTTACACCCAGGGTGGTACGCAGTATTTT.

This clone came up once. The chain has TRBV5-4 and TRBJ2-2; D is perhaps TRBD1 (5 bases). This CDR3 has 15 amino acids. Germline V gene sequence: CDR1 SGHNT, CDR2 YYREEE (reference sequence). V was clipped by 1 base and J by 3 bases, with 10 bases between them. The CDR3 sequence is CASSLWQGDTGELFF. The CDR3, as DNA: TGTGCCAGCAGCTTGTGGCAGGGTGACACCGGGGAGCTGTTTTTT.

The chain is built from TRBV7-3 and TRBJ2-7; D may correspond to TRBD1 or TRBD2 (5 bases each). There are 18 residues in the CDR3. Trimming took 0 bases from V and 1 from J, leaving 19 bases between them. Per germline, CDR1 SGHTA and CDR2 FQGTGA. CDR3 region: CASSLTGATQVVSYEQYF. CDR3 bases: TGTGCCAGCAGCTTAACCGGGGCTACACAGGTGGTATCCTACGAGCAGTACTTC. Supplemented by reference TRBV7-3 and TRBJ2-7, the full variable domain reads GAGVSQTPSNKVTEKGKYVELRCDPISGHTALYWYRQSLGQGPEFLIYFQGTGAADDSGLPNDRFFAVRPEGSVSTLKIQRTERGDSAVYLCASSLTGATQVVSYEQYFGPGTRLTVT.

This clone was seen a single time. This chain links TRBV4-3 with TRBJ1-2; unclear D gene. Germline V lookup: CDR1 LGHNA, CDR2 YSLEER. The germline V and J ends were trimmed by 0 bases and 6 bases, with 11 bases remaining between them. CDR3 length equals 14 residues. CDR3 loop: CASSQDISYDGYTF. Written as DNA, the CDR3 is TGCGCCAGCAGCCAAGATATCAGCTATGATGGCTACACCTTC.

This chain joins TRBV7-6 and TRBJ2-3; D perhaps matches TRBD1 (5 bases). Trimming stripped 5 bases from V and 2 bases from J, with 17 bases between. The CDR3 is made up of 16 amino acids. Germline CDR1 and CDR2: SGHVS and FNYEAQ. As DNA, the CDR3 is TGTGCCAGCAGCCGAGACATTGGGGCCGTCACAGATACGCAGTATTTT. This translates into CASSRDIGAVTDTQYF.

V is TRBV28 and J is TRBJ1-2, with 9 positions matching TRBD1. The CDR3 length is 16 residues. Germline loops: CDR1 MDHEN, CDR2 SYDVKM. V gave up 5 bases and J gave up 2 bases; unmatched junction bases: 9. For the CDR3, the DNA is TGTGCCAGCAGTCCTCTACAGGGGGCGATGAACTATGGCTACACCTTC. Translation gives CASSPLQGAMNYGYTF.

The CDR3 loop reads CASSYDNEQYF. Written as DNA, the CDR3 is TGTGCCAGCAGTTACGATAACGAGCAGTACTTC. This chain connects TRBV6-5 to TRBJ2-7; D remains unclear. V lost 2 bases and J 5 bases, leaving 4 bases between the germline ends. Germline-derived CDR1 and CDR2 are MNHEY and SVGAGI. CDR3 length: 11 amino acids.

The chain is built from TRBV7-8 and TRBJ2-1, with 11 bases fitting TRBD2. The V segment lost 1 base and the J segment 2 bases; nucleotides outside the gene matches: 10. From germline, CDR1 is SGHVS and CDR2 FQNEAQ. The CDR3 is 19 residues long. CDR3 in amino acids: CASSLERGLAGGPYNEQFF. The DNA of the CDR3 is TGTGCCAGCAGCTTAGAACGGGGGCTAGCGGGAGGACCCTACAATGAGCAGTTCTTC. The full variable domain, its missing parts supplied by reference TRBV7-8 and TRBJ2-1, is GAGVSQSPRYKVAKRGQDVALRCDPISGHVSLFWYQQALGQGPEFLTYFQNEAQLDKSGLPSDRFFAERPEGSVSTLKIQRTQQEDSAVYLCASSLERGLAGGPYNEQFFGPGTRLTVL.

This clone was counted a single time. V and J are TRBV7-3 and TRBJ2-3; D perhaps matches TRBD2 (6 bases). Germline loops: CDR1 SGHTA, CDR2 FQGTGA. The CDR3 is 13 residues long. Trimming cost V 3 bases and J 7 bases, with 11 bases left between them. The CDR3 sequence: CASSLDSGNTQYF. The DNA of the CDR3 is TGTGCCAGCAGCTTGGATAGCGGTAATACGCAGTATTTT.

This clone was seen a few times. The chain is built from TRBV18 and TRBJ1-1, with unresolved D. The CDR3 spans 17 residues. CDR1 and CDR2 from the germline V gene are KGHSH and LQKENI. V was cut by 6 bases and J by 0 bases, with 20 bases left in between. The DNA of the CDR3 is TGTGCCAGCTCCCCCCGGGCCGGAGGAATTCTGAACACTGAAGCTTTCTTT. It codes for CASSPRAGGILNTEAFF.

The V and J genes are TRBV27 and TRBJ1-5; 9 positions match TRBD1. Germline V gene sequence: CDR1 MNHEY, CDR2 SMNVEV (reference sequence). Unmatched junction bases numbered 7, after V lost 4 bases and J lost 6 bases. CDR3 size: 15 residues. As DNA, the CDR3 is TGTGCCAGCAGTTCGGGGACAGGGAGCGGTCAGCCCCAGCATTTT. The encoded protein is CASSSGTGSGQPQHF.

This chain links TRBV11-2 with TRBJ1-1, with D hard to call. The CDR3 runs to 13 residues. Germline V gene data show CDR1 as SGHAT and CDR2 as FQNNGV. The V and J ends lost 1 base and 4 bases respectively, with 7 bases between them. CDR3 nucleotides: TGTGCCAGCAGCTTAGTAGTCGGCACTGAAGCTTTCTTT. The encoded protein is CASSLVVGTEAFF.

The J gene is TRBJ2-7, the V gene TRBV6-5; D may be TRBD1 (5 bases). The CDR3 sequence is 15 residues long. Looked up from germline, CDR1 is MNHEY and CDR2 is SVGAGI. V was cut by 7 bases and J by 4 bases, with 20 bases left in between. CDR3 sequence (DNA): TGTGCCAGCAATCCTACAAGAGTAAGGGGATACGAGCAGTACTTC. Translation gives CASNPTRVRGYEQYF.

The rearrangement links TRBV29-1 to TRBJ2-7; unclear D gene. The CDR3 runs 13 residues. V lost 4 bases, J lost 0 bases, and 10 bases lay in between. From germline, CDR1 is SQVTM and CDR2 ANQGSEA. The CDR3 nucleotides are TGCAGCGTTGGAGTTCCGAGCTCCTACGAGCAGTACTTC. It encodes CSVGVPSSYEQYF.

The genes are TRBV6-6 and TRBJ2-5; no reliable D call. Gene TRBJ2-7 matches the end of the DNA better, so the J call may be wrong. The length of the CDR3 is 12 residues. Looked up from germline, CDR1 is MNHNY and CDR2 is SVGAGI (reference sequence). CDR3 loop: CASSFSTYEQYF. DNA of the CDR3: TGTGCCAGCAGTTTTTCCACATACGAGCAGTACTTC.

This clone was counted between two and nine times. The chain uses TRBV4-2 and TRBJ2-7; 8 nucleotides match TRBD1. Germline V gene lookup returns CDR1 LGHNA and CDR2 YNFKEQ. Trimming removed 2 bases from V and 5 bases from J; junction bases left unmatched: 5. This CDR3 is 14 amino acids long. In DNA form, the CDR3 reads TGTGCCAGCAGCCAAAGGACAGGGAGCGACGAGCAGTACTTC. Translating gives CASSQRTGSDEQYF.

The chain employs TRBV27 and TRBJ2-1, with 10 bases fitting TRBD2. The CDR3 consists of 17 residues. Germline-derived CDR1 and CDR2 are MNHEY and SMNVEV (reference sequence). The ends lost 1 base at V and 4 bases at J; junction bases unmatched: 7. The CDR3 region is CASSLLTSGAQYNEQFF. Here the CDR3 DNA reads TGTGCCAGCAGTTTATTAACTAGCGGGGCCCAGTACAATGAGCAGTTCTTC.